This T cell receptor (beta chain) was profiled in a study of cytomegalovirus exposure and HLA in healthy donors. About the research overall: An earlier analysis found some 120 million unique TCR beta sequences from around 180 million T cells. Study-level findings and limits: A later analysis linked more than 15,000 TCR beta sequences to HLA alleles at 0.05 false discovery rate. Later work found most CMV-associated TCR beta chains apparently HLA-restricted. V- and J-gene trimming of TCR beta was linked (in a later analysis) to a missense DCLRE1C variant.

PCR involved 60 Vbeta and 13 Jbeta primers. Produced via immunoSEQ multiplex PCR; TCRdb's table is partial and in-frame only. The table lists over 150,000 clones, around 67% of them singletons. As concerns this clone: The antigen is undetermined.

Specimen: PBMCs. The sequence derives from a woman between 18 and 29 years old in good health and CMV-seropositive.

The CDR3 DNA sequence: TGCGCCAGCAGCAGCCAAGGGGGGCTGTCGGGCGGGGGAAGCACAGATACGCAGTATTTT. Residues: CASSSQGGLSGGGSTDTQYF. This chain connects TRBV4-1 to TRBJ2-3, with a tentative D call TRBD2 (7 bases). With 5 bases removed from V and 0 bases from J, the gap between germline ends came to 27 bases. This CDR3 has 20 amino acids. Looked up from germline, CDR1 is MGHRA and CDR2 is YSYEKL.